The rows below give T cell receptor beta chains drawn from one sample of a study of PD-L1 blockade in urothelial cancer. Clones were sequenced by immunoSEQ multiplex PCR, and TCRdb holds only the in-frame ones, with some missing. The sample has over 100,000 clones, 85% to 95% seen once; the top ten hold less than 5%. Sample: PBMCs, taken around atezolizumab (anti-PD-L1) treatment. These receptors all come from a man aged 60 to 75 with urothelial cancer. Both conserved end residues are part of each CDR3.

cdr3_length j_call v_call cdr3_aa
14 TRBJ2-3 TRBV28 CASSKWGGTDTQYF
15 TRBJ1-1 TRBV5-6 CASSLDGSGVTEAFF
14 TRBJ2-5 TRBV11-2 CASSLDPGRETQYF
13 TRBJ1-2 TRBV6-5 CASSEDRAYGYTF
18 TRBJ1-4 TRBV15 CATSRGFGRTALREKLFF
18 TRBJ2-3 TRBV5-8 CASSLGPAGGLSTDTQYF
14 TRBJ1-5 TRBV19 CASMGGAGNQPQHF
17 TRBJ1-5 TRBV27 CASSPTTGVGGNQPQHF
19 TRBJ1-3 TRBV5-4 CASSFAGTGAARLGNTIYF
15 TRBJ2-3 TRBV7-2 CASSSRTASTDTQYF
17 TRBJ1-4 TRBV30 CAWKGGTGDATNEKLFF
14 TRBJ2-3 TRBV9 CASSLAVSTDTQYF
13 TRBJ2-5 TRBV5-1 CASSPGTEETQYF
14 TRBJ1-1 TRBV2 CASSEGSGFTEAFF
16 TRBJ2-6 TRBV7-3 CASSPTLSSGANVLTF
11 TRBJ2-5 TRBV20-1 CSASQRETQYF
13 TRBJ2-7 TRBV2 CAGTGGLSYEQYF
14 TRBJ1-1 TRBV11-2 CASSQERLNTEAFF